This T cell receptor beta chain was captured by sequencing in a study of blood T cell repertoires in COVID-19. Study in general: T cells, B-cell-depleted T cells, or PBMCs supplied cDNA or gDNA.

The V gene end was trimmed by 2 bases and the J gene end by 7 bases; junction bases not matched to a gene: 9. CDR1 is SEHNR and CDR2 is FQNEAQ in the germline V gene (reference sequence). The CDR3 is made up of 16 amino acids. Data came from immunoSEQ multiplex PCR; TCRdb stores just in-frame clones and leaves some out. Among about 150,000 clones listed, 84% were seen once. Cohort placement rested on clinical history that participants reported themselves. The specimen sequenced was PBMCs or T cells enriched from blood (not recorded which). The TCR was taken from a man aged 45-60 years who had recovered from COVID-19. This chain uses TRBV7-9 with TRBJ2-2; 8 bases are shared with TRBD2. CDR3 nucleotides: TGTGCCAGCAGCTTATCCAAAGGGACTAGTCGCGGGGAGCTGTTTTTT. Protein sequence: CASSLSKGTSRGELFF.